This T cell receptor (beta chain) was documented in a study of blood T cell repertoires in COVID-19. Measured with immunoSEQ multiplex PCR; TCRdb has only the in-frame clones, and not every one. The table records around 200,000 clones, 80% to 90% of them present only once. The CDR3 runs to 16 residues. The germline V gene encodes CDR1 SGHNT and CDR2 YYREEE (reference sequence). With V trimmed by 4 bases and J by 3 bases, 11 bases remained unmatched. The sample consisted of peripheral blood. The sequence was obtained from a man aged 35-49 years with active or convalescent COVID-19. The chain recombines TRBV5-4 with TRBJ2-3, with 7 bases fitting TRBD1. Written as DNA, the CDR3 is TGTGCCAGCAGCCTGCCAGGGGGTTCGGGGACAGATACGCAGTATTTT. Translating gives CASSLPGGSGTDTQYF.